These T cell receptor beta chains were read from a single sample in a study of technical replicates of blood from a few donors. TCRdb's copy holds only in-frame clones and misses some; the assay was immunoSEQ multiplex PCR. There are tens of thousands of clones in the sample; approximately 95% occur only once, and 0.34% lies in the top ten. The sample was T cells isolated from PBMCs. The receptors come from a human donor in good health. CDR3s include the opening cysteine and the closing phenylalanine or tryptophan. Each record gives: CDR3 protein, CDR3 DNA, J gene, D gene, V gene, clone size. A D gene is named only where the DNA matches it firmly. Only some rows state a clone size, as once, few, many or a class for expanded clones.

CASSPQGGSSYNEQFF	TGTGCCAGCAGCCCACAGGGGGGGAGCTCCTACAATGAGCAGTTCTTC	TRBJ2-1	.	TRBV4-2	.
CASSQGAAGYTF	TGCGCCAGCAGCCAGGGGGCGGCTGGCTACACCTTC	TRBJ1-2	TRBD1	TRBV10-2	.
CASSLRGVSNQPQHF	TGTGCCAGCAGCTTGCGCGGGGTAAGCAATCAGCCCCAGCATTTT	TRBJ1-5	.	TRBV5-6	.
CASSVGRDRVNYGYTF	TGTGCCAGCAGCGTAGGGAGGGACAGGGTTAACTATGGCTACACCTTC	TRBJ1-2	TRBD1	TRBV9	.
CASSQIAGYYEQYF	TGCGCCAGCAGCCAAATTGCCGGGTACTACGAGCAGTACTTC	TRBJ2-7	.	TRBV4-1	once
CASSTNRGQAAEQYF	TGTGCCAGCAGTACGAATCGGGGACAGGCGGCCGAGCAGTACTTC	TRBJ2-7	TRBD1	TRBV27	.
CASSLDRVAGELFF	TGCGCCAGCAGCTTGGACAGGGTCGCCGGGGAGCTGTTTTTT	TRBJ2-2	.	TRBV5-1	.
CASSLGLWGSNQPQHF	TGTGCCAGCAGCCTGGGACTTTGGGGGAGCAATCAGCCCCAGCATTTT	TRBJ1-5	.	TRBV7-2	.
CASSFERGEQYF	TGTGCCAGTAGTTTTGAACGGGGCGAGCAGTACTTC	TRBJ2-7	.	TRBV19	.
CASSQDRVYLSYEQYF	TGCGCCAGCAGCCAAGATCGGGTTTACCTCTCCTACGAGCAGTACTTC	TRBJ2-7	.	TRBV4-1	.
CASTTGQENSPLHF	TGTGCCAGCACGACAGGACAGGAGAATTCACCCCTCCACTTT	TRBJ1-6	TRBD1	TRBV6-1	once
CASWRVDTEAFF	TGTGCCAGCTGGAGAGTAGACACTGAAGCTTTCTTT	TRBJ1-1	.	TRBV7-9	once
CASSNTDREEQFF	TGTGCCAGCAGTAATACGGACCGGGAAGAGCAGTTCTTC	TRBJ2-1	.	TRBV28	.
CSVELDSGANVLTF	TGCAGCGTTGAGTTAGACTCTGGGGCCAACGTCCTGACTTTC	TRBJ2-6	.	TRBV29-1	.
CASSPVAGETDTQYF	TGTGCCAGCTCACCAGTAGCGGGAGAAACAGATACGCAGTATTTT	TRBJ2-3	TRBD2	TRBV18	.
CASSQGGGRARRDTQYF	TGCGCCAGCAGCCAAGGAGGCGGGAGGGCCAGAAGAGATACGCAGTATTTT	TRBJ2-3	TRBD2	TRBV4-3	.
CASSWGLSPSSYEQYF	TGTGCCAGCAGTTGGGGACTTTCTCCTAGCTCCTACGAGCAGTACTTC	TRBJ2-7	.	TRBV28	once
CASSHWIGGSWSSYEQYF	TGTGCCAGCAGTCATTGGATTGGGGGGAGTTGGTCCTCCTACGAGCAGTACTTC	TRBJ2-7	.	TRBV11-3	.
CATSFLLNTEAFF	TGTGCCACCTCTTTTCTATTGAACACTGAAGCTTTCTTT	TRBJ1-1	.	TRBV5-4	.
CAISATGTSSYEQYF	TGTGCCATCAGTGCCACCGGGACTAGTTCCTACGAGCAGTACTTC	TRBJ2-7	TRBD2	TRBV10-3	.
CASTSRETQYF	TGTGCCAGTACCTCTCGGGAGACCCAGTACTTC	TRBJ2-5	.	TRBV19	.
CASSNYLRGLGTGELFF	TGTGCCAGCAGTAATTACCTCAGGGGGCTAGGCACCGGGGAGCTGTTTTTT	TRBJ2-2	TRBD1	TRBV28	.
CASSVQGGRGSGNTIYF	TGCGCCAGCAGCGTGCAGGGTGGTCGTGGCTCTGGAAACACCATATATTTT	TRBJ1-3	.	TRBV5-1	.
CASSSLTGVRVGAGELFF	TGTGCCAGCAGCTCCCTTACGGGAGTAAGGGTGGGCGCCGGGGAGCTGTTTTTT	TRBJ2-2	.	TRBV7-3	.
CASSPGAPGQPQHF	TGCGCCAGCAGTCCAGGGGCCCCCGGGCAGCCCCAGCATTTT	TRBJ1-5	.	TRBV5-1	once
CASSLGTSGNYEQYF	TGTGCCAGCAGCTTGGGGACTAGCGGGAATTACGAGCAGTACTTC	TRBJ2-7	TRBD2	TRBV5-6	.
CASSDHRGPYGYTF	TGTGCCAGCAGTGATCACAGGGGGCCCTATGGCTACACCTTC	TRBJ1-2	TRBD1	TRBV6-1	once
CAWSTRRAGGRYTGELFF	TGTGCCTGGAGTACGAGGCGAGCGGGAGGGAGGTACACCGGGGAGCTGTTTTTT	TRBJ2-2	TRBD2	TRBV30	.
CASRQAGQGDEQYF	TGTGCAAGTCGCCAAGCGGGACAAGGTGACGAGCAGTACTTC	TRBJ2-7	.	TRBV12-2	.
CASSLAPYNQPQHF	TGTGCCAGCAGCTTAGCTCCGTATAATCAGCCCCAGCATTTT	TRBJ1-5	.	TRBV7-2	.
CASSLMGQGLPGELFF	TGTGCCAGCAGCTTGATGGGACAGGGTCTACCCGGGGAGCTGTTTTTT	TRBJ2-2	TRBD1	TRBV7-2	.
CASSDSSGFYNEQFF	TGCGCCAGCAGTGATAGTAGCGGGTTTTACAATGAGCAGTTCTTC	TRBJ2-1	TRBD2	TRBV10-2	.
CASSQVGELFF	TGCGCCAGCAGCCAAGTAGGGGAGCTGTTTTTT	TRBJ2-2	.	TRBV4-1	.
CASSLTGLNYGYTF	TGTGCCAGCAGCTTGACAGGGCTTAACTATGGCTACACCTTC	TRBJ1-2	TRBD1	TRBV7-9	once
CASSQESRGDGYTF	TGCGCCAGCAGCCAAGAAAGCAGGGGAGATGGCTACACCTTC	TRBJ1-2	.	TRBV4-1	few
CASSSLAGSYEQYF	TGTGCCAGCAGCTCACTAGCGGGATCGTACGAGCAGTACTTC	TRBJ2-7	TRBD2	TRBV7-9	.
CASSLRGSLNTEAFF	TGTGCCAGCAGTTTAAGGGGATCACTGAACACTGAAGCTTTCTTT	TRBJ1-1	.	TRBV28	.
CASSFPSTSPSYNEQFF	TGTGCCAGCAGCTTCCCTTCTACTAGCCCTTCCTACAATGAGCAGTTCTTC	TRBJ2-1	.	TRBV7-8	.
CAIKDGTGINYGYTF	TGTGCCATCAAGGACGGGACAGGCATAAACTATGGCTACACCTTC	TRBJ1-2	TRBD1	TRBV10-3	.
CATSRGLAGTYEQYF	TGTGCCACCAGCAGAGGACTAGCGGGAACCTACGAGCAGTACTTC	TRBJ2-7	TRBD2	TRBV15	once
CASSALRGKFEQYF	TGTGCCAGCAGTGCCCTTAGGGGAAAGTTTGAGCAGTACTTC	TRBJ2-7	.	TRBV28	.
CASSIVGADTQYF	TGTGCCAGTAGTATAGTAGGGGCAGATACGCAGTATTTT	TRBJ2-3	.	TRBV19	.
CASSLPRAGVSDTQYF	TGTGCCAGCAGCTTACCGAGAGCGGGAGTGTCAGATACGCAGTATTTT	TRBJ2-3	TRBD2	TRBV7-2	.
CASSSFLPVGGWADTQYF	TGTGCCAGCAGTTCCTTCCTCCCTGTGGGAGGGTGGGCAGATACGCAGTATTTT	TRBJ2-3	TRBD2	TRBV27	.
CARGRGQPQHF	TGTGCCAGGGGGAGGGGGCAGCCCCAGCATTTT	TRBJ1-5	.	TRBV21-1	.
CASRGGDRDGGELFF	TGTGCCAGCAGAGGGGGGGACAGGGACGGCGGGGAGCTGTTTTTT	TRBJ2-2	TRBD1	TRBV9	.